This TCR beta chain originates from a study of shared clonotypes between healthy human individuals (TCRdb year 2020). Context from the whole study: The cohort comprised a couple of women and a few men aged 18 to 49 years. For each donor, CD4 naive and CD4 memory were each run on three plates, CD8 naive on two plates, and CD8 memory on one plate. Blood TCR repertoires of roughly 5 healthy adults were deeply sequenced to estimate repertoire size and the extent of clonotype sharing between individuals. To increase sequencing depth and limit assay-specific biases, different laboratories used diverse techniques to prepare libraries and sequence TCR repertoires. Each donor's leukapheresis produced roughly between roughly 0.9 and 8.9 billion PBMCs. General study outcomes and caveats: Sharing across a few donors was observed for approximately 5% of naive CD4, over 3% of naive CD8, roughly 2.4% of memory CD4, and around 0.4% of memory CD8 clonotypes. Only blood was sampled, and tissue TCR repertoires likely differ from those in blood. Incomplete sequencing was indicated by rarefaction of sorted-subset datasets, despite the large sequencing depth. Compared with non-shared clonotypes, clonotypes shared by all four sorted-subset donors had higher generation probabilities. Estimated clonotype richness was generally larger for naive than for memory subsets. Because the study included only a small number of donors, the genetic and exposure-history diversity represented was limited. Based on pairwise subsampling, the degree of clonotype sharing among donors was expected to be affected by sequencing depth.

The donors were healthy, HIV-negative adults with no recently reported acute infections or vaccinations. Only Caucasian adults living in Nashville, Tennessee, USA were represented among the donors. CD4+ T cells were enriched by magnetic negative selection, after which naive cells were positively selected on CD45RA and the negative fraction was taken as the memory subset. Blood was obtained by leukapheresis, after which PBMCs were separated by Ficoll-Histopaque density gradient centrifugation and cryopreserved in liquid nitrogen vapor phase. Analytical flow cytometry was used to check the purity and quantity of each magnetically sorted T cell population. From each sorted fraction, genomic DNA was isolated and quantified by UV absorbance on a Nanodrop 2000c. The CDR1 and CDR2 encoded by the germline V gene are SGHAT and FQNNGV. V loses 0 bases of germline sequence and J loses 4 bases, and the interval between the two ends is 18 bases. The CDR3 measures 17 amino acids from cysteine to phenylalanine. The retained sequence is limited to the CDR3, 51 bases, with the frame set at the first base.

Using the deep immunoSEQ assay, multiplex PCR amplified TCR CDR3 regions from genomic DNA. Extracted genomic DNA from each cell subset was spread evenly across all wells of several immunoSEQ 96-well plates, with each plate serving as a replicate. For sorted subsets, about 0.2 ug genomic DNA, equal to tens of thousands of T cell genomes, was loaded into each replicate PCR. Purified libraries were quantified with a Qubit 3.0 fluorometer, sized on a Bioanalyzer 2100, and re-quantified with the KAPA Library Quantification kit. Every immunoSEQ 96-well plate was sequenced on a dedicated single-read 150-cycle Illumina NextSeq 550 flow cell. Per the source publication's procedure: Because the immunoSEQ output held only junctional sequences and lacked quality scores, the filtering could not match the filtering applied to full-length reads. Sequences were annotated with PyIR, a Python wrapper for IgBLAST v1.9, and V/J genes and CDR3 were assigned using IMGT germline references. Reads with weak V/J assignments (E-value above 1e-6), missing CDR3, stop codons, out-of-frame junctions, or ambiguous translated residues were removed. A V3J clonotype was defined by an identical inferred V gene, J gene, and CDR3 amino acid sequence. Percentage overlap between repertoires was calculated by dividing the number of shared unique clonotypes by the size of the smaller repertoire. Richness of each repertoire was evaluated using RTK rarefaction, the Chao1 estimator, and Recon v2.1 estimates of unobserved clonotypes. For all TCRbeta clonotypes obtained by the gDNA method from four donors, generation probabilities were computed with OLGA. TCRdb took over this immuneACCESS table, retaining in-frame rearrangements with V and J assigned. Such tables are incomplete; in checked studies, under half of the missing clones stem from an unresolved V gene, and the remainder is unexplained. Clone size and V and J calls were adopted from that table, with D and trimming inferred from the DNA. This sample is represented by 850,000 to 1,200,000 clones; about 70% of them were singletons. Of the sample, approximately 1.5% falls within the top ten clones.

On this clone itself: Its antigen target is currently unknown. Base quality data are lacking; no much larger clone is found one base away.

This receptor was identified in a man between 18 and 35 years old in good health. The sequencing sample was made of memory CD4+ T cells sorted from blood. The meaning of the sample's cell subset or site label: CD45RA-negative fraction. The chain is made from TRBV11-2 and TRBJ1-2; TRBD1 is a weak D gene call, 6 bases matching. The CDR3 amino acid sequence is: CASSLDPTGAVLYGYTF. The sequenced DNA: TGTGCCAGCAGCTTAGATCCGACGGGGGCTGTACTCTATGGCTACACCTTC.